This T cell receptor beta chain was identified in a study of cytomegalovirus exposure and HLA in healthy donors. Overall study results and limits: Later analysis showed most CMV-associated TCR beta chains appearing HLA-restricted. Using the classifier, cytomegalovirus status was reportedly diagnosed with high specificity and sensitivity.

Primers included in the PCR were 60 Vbeta and 13 Jbeta primers. Assay: immunoSEQ multiplex PCR; the TCRdb copy retains only in-frame clones and omits some. The sample yields roughly 150,000 clones, 80% seen once. This CDR3 spans 16 amino acids. Trimming removed 2 bases from V and 2 bases from J, with 16 bases in between. The V gene's germline CDR1 is SGHVS and CDR2 FQNEAQ. On this clone itself: Its target is not known.

This TCR came from a man aged 25 to 45 in good health and CMV-seronegative. The rearrangement uses TRBV7-8 and TRBJ2-7; D is unclear. Sequenced input: PBMCs. CDR3 protein: CASSLSGQANPYEQYF. The CDR3 DNA reads as TGTGCCAGCAGCTTAAGTGGGCAGGCCAACCCCTACGAGCAGTACTTC.